One and the same sample provided the 24 T cell receptor beta chains below, sequenced in a study of cytomegalovirus exposure and HLA in healthy donors. PCR amplification relied on 60 Vbeta primers (plus 13 Jbeta primers). The table came from immunoSEQ multiplex PCR; TCRdb's copy has only in-frame clones and leaves some out. The table has fewer than 200,000 clones, approximately 80% seen once; the top ten hold about 2.6%. Sequenced: PBMCs. Every receptor here comes from a woman aged 40 to 50 in good health and CMV-seropositive.

The V gene is TRBV7-2, the J gene TRBJ2-7; D gene unclear. V lost 3 bases, J lost 2 bases, and 2 bases lay in between. This CDR3 spans 11 amino acids. The V gene's germline CDR1 is SGHTA and CDR2 FQGNSA. The CDR3 nucleotides are TGTGCCAGCAGCTTCGCCTACGAGCAGTACTTC. It codes for CASSFAYEQYF.

The J gene is TRBJ2-7, the V gene TRBV5-4; 8 positions agree with TRBD1. The CDR3 covers 15 residues. V shed 3 bases and J 0 bases; nucleotides not matched to a gene: 5. Germline CDR1 and CDR2: SGHNT and YYREEE (reference sequence). The DNA for the CDR3 is TGTGCCAGCAGCTCAGCAGGGGGCGCCTCCTACGAGCAGTACTTC. This gives the protein CASSSAGGASYEQYF.

The chain uses TRBV27 and TRBJ2-5, with no clear D. The CDR3 runs 12 residues. Per the germline V gene, CDR1 is MNHEY and CDR2 is SMNVEV (reference sequence). V gave up 8 bases and J gave up 1 base, with 8 bases separating them. The chain's CDR3 is CASGPFQETQYF. CDR3 nucleotide sequence: TGTGCCAGCGGCCCCTTCCAAGAGACCCAGTACTTC.

The chain recombines TRBV10-3 with TRBJ2-7; 8 nucleotides align to TRBD2. CDR1 is ENHRY and CDR2 is SYGVKD in the germline V gene. Trimming cost V 4 bases and J 1 base; bases outside gene matches: 3. The CDR3 has 14 amino acids. The CDR3 spells CAISAGGTSYEQYF. The DNA of the CDR3 is TGTGCCATCAGTGCGGGGGGGACTTCCTACGAGCAGTACTTC.

The CDR3 region is CASSRARDVGEKLFF. Here the CDR3 DNA reads TGTGCCAGCAGCCGCGCCAGGGATGTGGGTGAAAAACTGTTTTTT. The chain recombines TRBV6-5 with TRBJ1-4, with D tentatively TRBD1 (5 bases). V was clipped by 6 bases and J by 7 bases, with 18 bases between them. CDR3 length: 15 residues. The germline CDR1 and CDR2 sequences are MNHEY and SVGAGI.

V and J are TRBV6-5 and TRBJ1-4; 9 bases match TRBD1. Germline V gives CDR1 MNHEY, CDR2 SVGAGI. The CDR3 runs to 15 residues. Trimming cost V 6 bases and J 0 bases; bases outside gene matches: 2. For the CDR3, the DNA is TGTGCCAGCAGCGACAGGGGGGCAACTAATGAAAAACTGTTTTTT. It encodes CASSDRGATNEKLFF.

The rearrangement joins TRBV19 to TRBJ2-7; D might be TRBD1 (6 bases). CDR3 length: 13 residues. CDR1 and CDR2 (germline): LNHDA, SQIVND (reference sequence). The V gene lost 3 bases and the J gene lost 2 bases, with 8 bases spanning the gap. The CDR3 loop is CASSIGQPYEQYF. As DNA, the CDR3 is TGTGCCAGTAGTATTGGACAGCCCTACGAGCAGTACTTC.

This chain's CDR3 is CASSIGGGRNQPQHF. CDR3 DNA: TGTGCCAGCAGTATAGGTGGAGGGCGCAATCAGCCCCAGCATTTT. V is TRBV6-1 and J is TRBJ1-5; no reliable D call. The CDR3 sequence is 15 residues long. The germline V gene has CDR1 MNHNS and CDR2 SASEGT. The ends were cut back, 5 bases at V and 2 bases at J, with 13 bases in the middle.

The V call is TRBV7-9, the J call TRBJ2-7; TRBD2 agrees at 13 bases. V was pared by 3 bases and J by 0 bases, with 5 bases of the junction left unmatched. Germline CDR1 and CDR2: SEHNR and FQNEAQ (reference sequence). The CDR3 consists of 17 residues. The CDR3 bases are TGTGCCAGCAGCTTCGGGACTAGCGGGGTTTTCTCCTACGAGCAGTACTTC. Translating gives CASSFGTSGVFSYEQYF.

The chain recombines TRBV5-4 with TRBJ2-7, with TRBD2 matching over 8 bases. The CDR3 spans 15 residues. Germline CDR1 and CDR2: SGHNT and YYREEE (reference sequence). V was clipped by 1 base and J by 3 bases; unmatched bases: 6. The CDR3 DNA reads as TGTGCCAGCAGCTTGAATACGGGAGGGAGCTACGAGCAGTACTTC. It translates to CASSLNTGGSYEQYF.

The rearrangement joins TRBV28 to TRBJ2-7; 10 positions agree with TRBD1. CDR1 is MDHEN, CDR2 SYDVKM, per germline. V lost 6 bases, J lost 4 bases, and 3 bases stayed unmatched. CDR3 size: 13 residues. The CDR3 is CASSGQGGYEQYF. CDR3 DNA: TGTGCCAGCAGCGGACAGGGGGGTTACGAGCAGTACTTC.

The CDR3 DNA reads as TGTGCCAGCAGTTTAGGGGCTCCGAGGGGCTACACCTTC. Translated: CASSLGAPRGYTF. The chain has TRBV28 and TRBJ1-2; tentatively, D is TRBD1 (5 bases). Germline V gives CDR1 MDHEN, CDR2 SYDVKM. Trimming took off 2 bases at V and 8 bases at J, with 12 bases between the two ends. The CDR3 spans 13 residues.

The chain is built from TRBV23-1 and TRBJ1-5; weak D call: TRBD1 (6 bases). Being an ORF, TRBV23-1 has a function that is uncertain. The germline V and J ends were trimmed by 2 bases and 3 bases, with 11 bases remaining between them. The CDR3 has 15 residues. The CDR3 DNA is TGCGCCAGCAGTCAACCGGACAGATCCAATCAGCCCCAGCATTTT. Translating gives CASSQPDRSNQPQHF.

The chain links TRBV28 to TRBJ1-5, with TRBD1 matching 8 bases. The CDR3 loop spans 15 amino acids. The J segment lost 3 bases and the V segment lost 4 bases, leaving 5 bases of the junction unmatched. The germline V gene has CDR1 MDHEN and CDR2 SYDVKM. In DNA, the CDR3 is TGTGCCAGCAGTTATTCAGGGGGCAACAATCAGCCCCAGCATTTT. Its translation: CASSYSGGNNQPQHF.

The CDR3 loop reads CAWSPQGALTF. The CDR3 nucleotides are TGTGCCTGGAGTCCACAGGGGGCACTCACCTTC. The chain recombines TRBV30 with TRBJ1-2; TRBD1 matches at 9 bases. Germline trimming cut 2 bases from V and 13 bases from J; bases unmatched to any gene: 5. This CDR3 comprises 11 residues. CDR1 GTSNPN and CDR2 SVGIG come from the germline V gene (reference sequence).

In this sample, this clone turned up once. The chain links TRBV11-3 to TRBJ2-2; 8 positions agree with TRBD1. The ends lost 5 bases at V and 6 bases at J; junction bases unmatched: 2. Looked up from germline, CDR1 is SGHNT and CDR2 is YENEEA. The CDR3 sequence is 13 residues long. The CDR3 is CASSNRGAGELFF. The DNA of the CDR3 is TGTGCCAGCAGCAACAGGGGGGCCGGGGAGCTGTTTTTT.

The chain combines TRBV25-1 with TRBJ2-7; D possibly corresponds to TRBD1 (5 bases). Germline V gives CDR1 MGHDK, CDR2 SYGVNS. CDR3 length equals 13 residues. Trimming took 1 base from V and 5 from J, leaving 9 bases between them. The CDR3 DNA is TGTGCCAGCAGTGAATCATGGGGCAACGAGCAGTACTTC. Translated: CASSESWGNEQYF.

DNA of the CDR3: TGTGCCAGCAGCTTAGTGGGGGGGGACAGGATTAATTCACCCCTCCACTTT. Translation gives CASSLVGGDRINSPLHF. J is TRBJ1-6 and V is TRBV7-9; 8 bases are shared with TRBD1. Germline V CDR1 and CDR2: SEHNR, FQNEAQ (reference sequence). J was trimmed by 6 bases and V by 1 base; bases with no gene match: 8. The CDR3 totals 17 residues.

This chain links TRBV7-2 with TRBJ2-5, with 9 nucleotides matching TRBD1. The ends lost 5 bases at V and 5 bases at J; junction bases unmatched: 12. This CDR3 has 16 amino acids. Germline CDR1 and CDR2: SGHTA and FQGNSA. The CDR3 DNA reads as TGTGCCAGCAGCCTAAGACAGGGGGGGTTGGTGGAGACCCAGTACTTC. Translated: CASSLRQGGLVETQYF.

The chain recombines TRBV27 with TRBJ2-2, with a possible D match to TRBD2 (7 bases). V shed 2 bases and J shed 5 bases, with 12 bases lying between them. CDR3 length: 15 residues. Germline CDR1 is MNHEY and CDR2 is SMNVEV (reference sequence). This chain's CDR3 is CASSLEGGGTGELFF. Written as DNA, the CDR3 is TGTGCCAGCAGTTTAGAGGGGGGGGGTACCGGGGAGCTGTTTTTT.

This clone showed up just a few times. The J gene is TRBJ2-5, the V gene TRBV6-1, with TRBD2 as a possible D gene (7 bases). Germline CDR1 and CDR2: MNHNS and SASEGT. V shed 5 bases and J shed 5 bases, with 18 bases lying between them. This CDR3 comprises 15 residues. The CDR3 here is CASSPLGGGGETQYF. CDR3 sequence (DNA): TGTGCCAGCAGTCCCCTGGGGGGGGGCGGCGAGACCCAGTACTTC.

The chain carries TRBV4-1 and TRBJ1-2; the match to TRBD1 covers 7 bases. The CDR3 extends over 16 amino acids. Germline-derived CDR1 and CDR2 are MGHRA and YSYEKL. Trimming removed 3 bases from V and 2 bases from J; junction bases left unmatched: 9. Here the CDR3 DNA reads TGCGCCAGCAGCCAGTCCGAGGGGACAGAAAACTATGGCTACACCTTC. It encodes CASSQSEGTENYGYTF.

Only a few counts were recorded for this clone. The rearrangement uses TRBV7-7 and TRBJ1-2; D not resolved. Trimming cost V 8 bases and J 1 base, with 8 bases left between them. CDR3 length equals 12 residues. Germline lookup yields CDR1 SSHAT and CDR2 FNYEAQ (reference sequence). CDR3 region: CASGPLNYGYTF. CDR3 in DNA: TGTGCCAGCGGGCCGCTTAACTATGGCTACACCTTC. The whole variable domain, remainder taken from reference TRBV7-7 and TRBJ1-2, is GAGVSQSPRYKVTKRGQDVTLRCDPISSHATLYWYQQALGQGPEFLTYFNYEAQPDKSGLPSDRFSAERPEGSISTLTIQRTEQRDSAMYRCASGPLNYGYTFGSGTRLTVV.

The chain uses TRBV18 and TRBJ2-5; unclear D gene. Trimming shortened V by 8 bases and J by 1 base, and 17 bases separated the two germline ends. The CDR3 sequence is 15 residues long. Germline CDR1 and CDR2: KGHSH and LQKENI. DNA for the CDR3: TGTGCCAGCAGACTCCTACTCCCTCCCCAAGAGACCCAGTACTTC. Translating gives CASRLLLPPQETQYF.